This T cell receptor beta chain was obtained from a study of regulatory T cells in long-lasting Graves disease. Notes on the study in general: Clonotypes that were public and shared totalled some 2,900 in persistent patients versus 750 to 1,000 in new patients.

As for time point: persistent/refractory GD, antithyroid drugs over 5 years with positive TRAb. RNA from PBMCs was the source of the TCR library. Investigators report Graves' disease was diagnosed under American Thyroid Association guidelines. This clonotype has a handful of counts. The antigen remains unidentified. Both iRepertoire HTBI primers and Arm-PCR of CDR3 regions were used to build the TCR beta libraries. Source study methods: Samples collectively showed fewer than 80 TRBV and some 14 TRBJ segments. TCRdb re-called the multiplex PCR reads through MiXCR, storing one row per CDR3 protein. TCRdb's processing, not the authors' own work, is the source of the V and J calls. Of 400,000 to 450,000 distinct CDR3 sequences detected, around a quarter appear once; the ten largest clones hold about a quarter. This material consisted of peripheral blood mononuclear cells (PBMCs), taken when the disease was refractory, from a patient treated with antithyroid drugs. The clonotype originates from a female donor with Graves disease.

The chain's CDR3 is CAISPDRGEQYF. In nucleotides, the CDR3 is TGTGCCATCAGCCCGGACAGGGGCGAGCAGTACTTC. The chain joins TRBV10-3 to TRBJ2-7, with 9 nucleotides matching TRBD1. This CDR3 region has 12 residues. The V gene end was trimmed by 6 bases and the J gene end by 6 bases; junction bases not matched to a gene: 3. The germline V gene has CDR1 ENHRY and CDR2 SYGVKD.